The 26 T cell receptor beta chains listed next were all sequenced from one sample in a study of blood T cells in healthy people across ages. For the second PCR, which ran for about 6 to 12 cycles, a sample-barcoded 5' primer and a J-beta primer mix were used. TCRdb redid the calling of the 5' RACE reads with MiXCR, one entry per CDR3 protein. This sample has 800,000 to 950,000 distinct CDR3 sequences, with about 48% found just once. The sequenced sample consisted of blood. The receptors derive from a man aged 30-40 years in good health.

This rearrangement joins TRBV6-2 or TRBV6-3 to TRBJ2-7; D tentatively reads TRBD1 or TRBD2 (5 bases each). V shed 5 bases and J shed 2 bases, with 16 bases lying between them. This CDR3 is built from 15 residues. From germline, CDR1 is MNHEY and CDR2 SVGEGT. The CDR3 bases are TGTGCCAGCAGTAGCCTCGGGACGGGAACCTACGAGCAGTACTTC. It specifies CASSSLGTGTYEQYF.

Concerning this clonotype: Germline is not matched at one junction end, which may reflect a read error. The chain couples TRBV4-1 to TRBJ2-7; maybe TRBD2 (6 bases). This CDR3 is 15 amino acids long. Germline V gene lookup returns CDR1 MGHRA and CDR2 YSYEKL. CDR3 sequence: CASNQVTGLSYEQYF. The DNA of the CDR3 is TGCGCCAGCAACCAAGTCACGGGACTGTCTTACGAGCAGTACTTC.

This clonotype appeared a few times. This rearrangement joins TRBV6-2 or TRBV6-3 to TRBJ1-5, with D maybe TRBD1 (5 bases). This CDR3 region has 17 residues. Germline V gene sequence: CDR1 MNHEY, CDR2 SVGEGT. The V and J ends lost 3 bases and 4 bases respectively, with 19 bases between them. CDR3 protein: CASSYSAGGRLNQPQHF. The CDR3 nucleotides read TGTGCCAGCAGTTATTCAGCGGGGGGTAGGTTGAATCAGCCCCAGCATTTT.

The chain recombines TRBV12-3 or TRBV12-4 with TRBJ2-1; TRBD2 matches 15 bases. The J segment lost 6 bases and the V segment lost 6 bases, leaving 12 bases of the junction unmatched. The length of the CDR3 is 18 residues. Here the CDR3 reads CASSVGLAGGRRINEQFF. CDR3 bases: TGTGCCAGCAGCGTGGGACTAGCGGGGGGTCGCCGGATCAATGAGCAGTTCTTC.

CDR3 amino acids: CASSPASSGTSYEQYF. As DNA, the CDR3 is TGTGCCAGCAGCCCAGCATCTAGCGGGACCTCCTACGAGCAGTACTTC. This chain uses TRBV6-5 with TRBJ2-7, with 9 bases lining up with TRBD2. CDR3 length: 16 amino acids. The germline CDR1 and CDR2 sequences are MNHEY and SVGAGI. Trimming removed 6 bases from V and 0 bases from J; junction bases left unmatched: 9.

The chain has TRBV12-3 or TRBV12-4 and TRBJ2-4, with D perhaps given as TRBD1 or TRBD2 (6 bases each). The J call may be incorrect, as the DNA end agrees better with TRBJ2-7. The CDR3 loop spans 18 amino acids. The CDR3 nucleotides read TGTGCCAGCAGTTCCAAAAGGCGGGACACACCTAAAAATTACGAGCAGTACTTC. Translating gives CASSSKRRDTPKNYEQYF.

The chain joins TRBV9 to TRBJ2-7; D might be TRBD2 (6 bases). The CDR3 consists of 15 residues. The germline gives CDR1 SGDLS, CDR2 YYNGEE. V gave up 0 bases and J gave up 2 bases, with 12 bases separating them. CDR3 sequence reads: CASSVESGGAYEQYF. DNA of the CDR3: TGTGCCAGCAGCGTAGAGAGCGGAGGGGCCTACGAGCAGTACTTC.

In its sample, this clonotype was seen many times. This chain links TRBV6-2 or TRBV6-3 with TRBJ2-7, with D maybe TRBD1 (5 bases). Trimming pared 5 bases from V and 0 bases from J, leaving 11 bases between. Germline-derived CDR1 and CDR2 are MNHEY and SVGEGT. The CDR3 sequence is 14 residues long. For the CDR3, the DNA is TGTGCCAGCAGTGACAGCCCTCTCTCCTACGAGCAGTACTTC. This codes for CASSDSPLSYEQYF.

This clonotype appeared a few times. The rearrangement uses TRBV4-2 and TRBJ2-1; 8 nucleotides match TRBD2. This CDR3 spans 15 amino acids. Germline V CDR1 and CDR2: LGHNA, YNFKEQ. J was trimmed by 7 bases and V by 1 base; bases with no gene match: 6. Here the CDR3 DNA reads TGTGCCAGCAGCCAAGGCGCGGGGGGTTGGAATGAGCAGTTCTTC. Its protein product is CASSQGAGGWNEQFF.

The chain has TRBV4-3 and TRBJ2-3; a weak D match, TRBD2 (5 bases). CDR1 is LGHNA and CDR2 is YSLEER in the germline V gene. This CDR3 comprises 13 residues. V was clipped by 1 base and J by 4 bases, with 6 bases between them. The CDR3 bases are TGCGCCAGCAGCCAAGCGGAGGCAGATACGCAGTATTTT. This sequence encodes CASSQAEADTQYF.

The J gene is TRBJ2-3, the V gene TRBV29-1, with unresolved D. CDR1 and CDR2 (germline): SQVTM, ANQGSEA. The CDR3 totals 12 residues. V was clipped by 7 bases and J by 3 bases, with 11 bases between them. The CDR3 DNA reads TGCAGCGCCTCCCAGAGGACAGATACGCAGTATTTT. This encodes CSASQRTDTQYF.

Remarks on this clonotype: This may be a read error: a much more frequent sequence differs by one nucleotide. The chain links TRBV28 to TRBJ1-2, with D perhaps matching TRBD1 (6 bases). The CDR3 has 14 residues. CDR1 and CDR2 from the germline V gene are MDHEN and SYDVKM. CDR3 bases: TGTGCCGGCAGTACTAAACAGGGCCGCTATGGCTACACCTTC. Protein product: CAGSTKQGRYGYTF.

This clonotype was counted a few times. The gene calls are TRBV6-5 and TRBJ2-7; D is unresolved. The germline V and J ends were trimmed by 2 bases and 1 base, with 9 bases remaining between them. Germline V CDR1 and CDR2: MNHEY, SVGAGI. The CDR3 consists of 14 residues. CDR3 protein: CASSYGPESYEQYF. CDR3 bases: TGTGCCAGCAGTTACGGTCCAGAGTCCTACGAGCAGTACTTC.

This clonotype was picked up a small number of times. V is TRBV20-1 and J is TRBJ2-1; 10 positions match TRBD2. Looked up from germline, CDR1 is DFQATT and CDR2 is SNEGSKA (reference sequence). This CDR3 comprises 14 residues. The V gene end was trimmed by 5 bases and the J gene end by 4 bases; junction bases not matched to a gene: 5. The CDR3 sequence: CSAFGTSEYNEQFF. The CDR3 DNA reads as TGCAGTGCTTTCGGGACTAGCGAATACAATGAGCAGTTCTTC.

This clonotype was detected once. The gene calls are TRBV28 and TRBJ1-2; TRBD1 matches at 8 bases. Looked up from germline, CDR1 is MDHEN and CDR2 is SYDVKM. After removal of 2 bases from V and 7 bases from J, the junction contained 6 bases not matched to a gene. This CDR3 contains 14 residues. DNA of the CDR3: TGTGCCAGCAGTTTAACTACAGGACAGGGTGGCTACACCTTC. Translated, it gives CASSLTTGQGGYTF.

This clonotype occurred a few times. V and J are TRBV6-1 and TRBJ2-5, with D possibly matching TRBD2 (7 bases). Trimming cost V 6 bases and J 0 bases, with 23 bases left between them. The CDR3 consists of 18 residues. Germline CDR1 reads MNHNS; CDR2 reads SASEGT. The CDR3 coding sequence is TGTGCCAGCAGCCTAAAAGGGGGGGGGCCCTCGTACCAAGAGACCCAGTACTTC. Translating gives CASSLKGGGPSYQETQYF.

CDR3 sequence reads: CSARSQAYGYTF. CDR3 DNA: TGCAGTGCTAGGTCTCAGGCCTATGGCTACACCTTC. J is TRBJ1-2 and V is TRBV20-1; D is unresolved. The CDR3 runs to 12 residues. Trimming pared 3 bases from V and 4 bases from J, leaving 9 bases between. Germline CDR1 reads DFQATT; CDR2 reads SNEGSKA (reference sequence).

This rearrangement joins TRBV7-2 to TRBJ2-5; D is undetermined. The DNA end is a closer match to TRBJ2-7, so the J assignment may be wrong. This CDR3 contains 13 residues. Germline CDR1 is SGHTA and CDR2 is FQGNSA. Here the CDR3 reads CASSSLTTAEQYF. CDR3 in DNA: TGTGCCAGCAGCTCTCTAACTACGGCCGAGCAGTACTTC.

The CDR3 loop is CASSHRTGAGETQYF. The CDR3 DNA sequence: TGTGCCAGCAGCCATCGGACAGGGGCAGGCGAGACCCAGTACTTC. The V gene is TRBV3-1, the J gene TRBJ2-7; the match to TRBD1 covers 9 bases. Gene TRBJ2-5 matches the end of the DNA better, so the J call may be wrong. This CDR3 is 15 amino acids long. CDR1 and CDR2 (germline): LGHDT, YNNKEL (reference sequence).

This clonotype was seen more than once but under ten times. The CDR3 DNA sequence: TGCGCCAGCAGCCAAGCCGCCCCGGGACAGATGAACACTGAAGCTTTCTTT. Its protein product is CASSQAAPGQMNTEAFF. The chain uses TRBV4-3 and TRBJ1-1; 7 bases map to TRBD1. The CDR3 length is 17 residues. V lost 1 base to trimming and J lost 0 bases; unmatched junction nucleotides: 8. Germline CDR1 reads LGHNA; CDR2 reads YSLEER.

This clonotype is a singleton in its sample. V gene TRBV20-1 combines with J gene TRBJ1-5, with 7 bases aligning to TRBD1. This CDR3 contains 17 residues. Germline CDR1 reads DFQATT; CDR2 reads SNEGSKA (reference sequence). Trimming cost V 5 bases and J 2 bases; bases outside gene matches: 15. For the CDR3, the DNA is TGCAGTGCTCCCCAGGGGGGAGTATTTTATGGCAATCAGCCCCAGCATTTT. The encoded protein is CSAPQGGVFYGNQPQHF.

The chain links TRBV5-1 to TRBJ1-5; D may be TRBD1 (6 bases). In germline, CDR1 is SGHRS, CDR2 YFSETQ. This CDR3 spans 17 amino acids. The V end was cut by 0 bases, the J end by 3 bases, with 16 bases between. The CDR3 loop is CASSLDATGAFNQPQHF. In DNA, the CDR3 is TGCGCCAGCAGCTTGGACGCGACAGGTGCCTTCAATCAGCCCCAGCATTTT.

The table lists this clonotype with a few counts. The chain has TRBV6-2 or TRBV6-3 and TRBJ2-1; 7 bases align to TRBD2. Looked up from germline, CDR1 is MNHEY and CDR2 is SVGEGT. The trim removed 1 base at V and 0 bases at J, leaving 9 bases unmatched. CDR3 size: 18 residues. The CDR3 coding sequence is TGTGCCAGCAGTTACTTAGTGACTAGCCGGAGCTCCTACAATGAGCAGTTCTTC. It encodes CASSYLVTSRSSYNEQFF.

The chain recombines TRBV20-1 with TRBJ1-2; D uncertain. CDR3 length: 15 residues. CDR1 is DFQATT, CDR2 SNEGSKA, per germline (reference sequence). Trimming took 0 bases from V and 4 from J, leaving 15 bases between them. CDR3 in amino acids: CSARDSGRHRYGYTF. For the CDR3, the DNA is TGCAGTGCTAGAGATTCCGGTCGACACCGCTATGGCTACACCTTC.

This chain joins TRBV12-3 or TRBV12-4 and TRBJ2-1, with unresolved D. The CDR3 loop spans 11 amino acids. V lost 6 bases and J lost 8, with 8 bases in between. CDR3 nucleotides: TGTGCCAGCAGGTTCGAAGATGAGCAGTTCTTC. It yields the protein CASRFEDEQFF.

The CDR3 DNA reads TGCAGTGCTAGAGAGTCGAGAGAACGGGGAAACACCATATATTTT. Its protein is CSARESRERGNTIYF. The chain employs TRBV20-1 and TRBJ1-3, with D unclear. Germline lookup yields CDR1 DFQATT and CDR2 SNEGSKA (reference sequence). This CDR3 has 15 residues. V was pared by 0 bases and J by 4 bases, with 13 bases between.